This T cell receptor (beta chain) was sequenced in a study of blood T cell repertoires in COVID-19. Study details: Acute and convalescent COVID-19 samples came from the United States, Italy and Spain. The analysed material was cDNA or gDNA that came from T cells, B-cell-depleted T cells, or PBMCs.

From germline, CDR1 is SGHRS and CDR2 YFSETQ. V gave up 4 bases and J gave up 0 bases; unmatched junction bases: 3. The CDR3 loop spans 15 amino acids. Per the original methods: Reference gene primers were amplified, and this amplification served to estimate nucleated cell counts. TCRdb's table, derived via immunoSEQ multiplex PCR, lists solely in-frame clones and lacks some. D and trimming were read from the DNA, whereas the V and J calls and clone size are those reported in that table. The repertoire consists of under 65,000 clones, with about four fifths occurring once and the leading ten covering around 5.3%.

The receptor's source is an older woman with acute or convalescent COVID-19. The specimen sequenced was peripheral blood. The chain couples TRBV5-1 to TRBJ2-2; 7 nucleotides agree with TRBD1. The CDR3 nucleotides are TGCGCCAGCAGCCTAGGGGGCTCGAACACCGGGGAGCTGTTTTTT. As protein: CASSLGGSNTGELFF.